This passage covers 24 T cell receptor beta chains from one sample sequenced in a study of blood T cell repertoires in COVID-19. TCRdb's table, derived via immunoSEQ multiplex PCR, lists solely in-frame clones and lacks some. The sample records about 160,000 clones, more than 80% being singletons. What was sequenced was peripheral blood. The receptors shown here come from a man in his sixties with acute or convalescent COVID-19.

The chain uses TRBV11-2 and TRBJ2-1, with TRBD1 matching over 10 bases. The CDR3 is made up of 14 amino acids. The V segment lost 8 bases and the J segment 7 bases; nucleotides outside the gene matches: 8. Germline V lookup: CDR1 SGHAT, CDR2 FQNNGV. As DNA, the CDR3 is TGTGCCAGCCGGGGGACAGGGGCCCCGAATGAGCAGTTCTTC. The encoded protein is CASRGTGAPNEQFF.

A note on this clone: The same CDR3 arises from other DNA sequences in this sample as well. The chain employs TRBV10-3 and TRBJ1-2; 8 bases are shared with TRBD1. There are 13 residues in the CDR3. CDR1 is ENHRY, CDR2 SYGVKD, per germline. Losses at the gene ends were 3 bases for V and 8 bases for J; bases not matched to a gene: 5. CDR3 bases: TGTGCCATCAGTGAAGACAGGGGAAGAGGCTACACCTTC. Its protein is CAISEDRGRGYTF.

Worth noting for this clone: Different DNA sequences within this sample yield the same CDR3. The DNA of the CDR3 is TGTGCCAGCAGTTTGGACAGGAACACTGAAGCTTTCTTT. Translating it yields CASSLDRNTEAFF. The V and J genes are TRBV27 and TRBJ1-1; tentatively, D is TRBD1 (6 bases). CDR1 is MNHEY and CDR2 is SMNVEV in the germline V gene (reference sequence). V gave up 3 bases and J gave up 1 base, with 6 bases separating them. The CDR3 runs 13 residues.

The V and J genes are TRBV21-1 and TRBJ2-7; TRBD2, the table's D call, lacks a check against the DNA. TRBV21-1 is flagged as a pseudogene. This CDR3 is built from 17 residues. The CDR3 here is CASSKGGRGDGPYEQYF. The CDR3 region has the DNA TGTGCCAGCAGCAAAGGAGGGCGGGGGGACGGACCCTACGAGCAGTACTTC.

The chain carries TRBV18 and TRBJ2-1; the match to TRBD2 covers 7 bases. Trimming cost V 3 bases and J 7 bases; bases outside gene matches: 15. Germline CDR1 and CDR2: KGHSH and LQKENI. The CDR3 loop spans 17 amino acids. CDR3 DNA sequence: TGTGCCAGCTCACCCCAAGGTGTCTGGGGGGGAAAAAATGAGCAGTTCTTC. It encodes CASSPQGVWGGKNEQFF.

CDR3 bases: TGTGCCAGCAGTTTAGTAAGGGGAGGCGAGCAGTACTTC. Its translation: CASSLVRGGEQYF. The rearrangement joins TRBV12-3 or TRBV12-4 to TRBJ2-7, with a possible D match to TRBD2 (6 bases). This CDR3 contains 13 residues. V lost 1 base to trimming and J lost 6 bases, with 10 bases between them.

The chain employs TRBV5-1 and TRBJ1-6; D is possibly TRBD1 (5 bases). The germline V gene encodes CDR1 SGHRS and CDR2 YFSETQ. The CDR3 contains 15 residues. The germline V and J ends were trimmed by 0 bases and 5 bases, with 9 bases remaining between them. The DNA of the CDR3 is TGCGCCAGCAGCTTGGCAGGGAGGGATAATTCACCCCTCCACTTT. Protein product: CASSLAGRDNSPLHF.

The chain has TRBV4-1 and TRBJ1-1, with 8 bases identical to TRBD1. The CDR3 runs 14 residues. Germline loops: CDR1 MGHRA, CDR2 YSYEKL. Trimming removed 1 base from V and 5 bases from J; junction bases left unmatched: 3. CDR3 region: CASSQGTGSTEAFF. DNA of the CDR3: TGCGCCAGCAGCCAAGGGACAGGGAGTACTGAAGCTTTCTTT.

The rearrangement links TRBV5-8 to TRBJ1-4, with 11 bases identical to TRBD1. Germline trimming cut 4 bases from V and 7 bases from J; bases unmatched to any gene: 6. CDR1 is SGHTS and CDR2 is YDEGEE in the germline V gene. This CDR3 comprises 15 residues. In nucleotides, the CDR3 is TGTGCCAGCAGCCTAAGGACAGGGGGCCGTGAAAAACTGTTTTTT. It yields the protein CASSLRTGGREKLFF.

The chain carries TRBV30 and TRBJ1-4; D unclear. The germline gives CDR1 GTSNPN, CDR2 SVGIG (reference sequence). The CDR3 is made up of 14 amino acids. V was trimmed by 5 bases and J by 8 bases, leaving 18 bases between them. For the CDR3, the DNA is TGTGCCTGGTCCCCCAGAGGGTTTACCGAAAAACTGTTTTTT. Protein: CAWSPRGFTEKLFF.

In its sample, this clone was seen once. V gene TRBV2 combines with J gene TRBJ1-6, with D possibly TRBD1 on 6 matching bases. With 9 bases removed from V and 6 bases from J, the gap between germline ends came to 12 bases. The CDR3 sequence is 13 residues long. From germline, CDR1 is SNHLY and CDR2 FYNNEI. The CDR3 nucleotides read TGTGCCAGATCCGACAGGTTTAATTCACCCCTCCACTTT. Amino acid sequence: CARSDRFNSPLHF.

The CDR3 reads CASSQGRTGGEKLFF. CDR3 in DNA: TGCGCCAGCAGCCAAGGCCGGACAGGAGGAGAAAAACTGTTTTTT. The V gene is TRBV4-1, the J gene TRBJ1-4; the match to TRBD1 covers 7 bases. V trimming: 1 base; J trimming: 8 bases; junction bases outside the gene matches: 7. This CDR3 has 15 residues. From germline, CDR1 is MGHRA and CDR2 YSYEKL.

The V call is TRBV3-1 (or the pseudogene TRBV3-2), the J call TRBJ1-2, with D possibly TRBD1 on 5 matching bases. The CDR3 is 21 amino acids. Germline V gives CDR1 LGHDT, CDR2 YNNKEL (reference sequence). V was cut by 0 bases and J by 0 bases, with 26 bases left in between. This CDR3 reads CASSQDEGSETARTANYGYTF. The DNA for the CDR3 is TGTGCCAGCAGCCAAGATGAAGGAAGCGAGACAGCAAGAACCGCTAACTATGGCTACACCTTC.

The chain joins TRBV7-9 to TRBJ2-7; D is unclear. The CDR3 loop spans 12 amino acids. Trimming cost V 7 bases and J 1 base, with 8 bases left between them. Germline CDR1 SEHNR, CDR2 FQNEAQ (reference sequence). DNA for the CDR3: TGTGCCAGCAATGGGCAGTCCTACGAGCAGTACTTC. Its translation: CASNGQSYEQYF. The full variable domain, completed using reference TRBV7-9 and TRBJ2-7, is DTGVSQNPRHKITKRGQNVTFRCDPISEHNRLYWYRQTLGQGPEFLTYFQNEAQLEKSRLLSDRFSAERPKGSFSTLEIQRTEQGDSAMYLCASNGQSYEQYFGPGTRLTVT.

The V gene is TRBV5-6, the J gene TRBJ1-1, with D possibly matching TRBD1 (5 bases). The CDR3 is 13 amino acids. The germline CDR1 and CDR2 sequences are SGHDT and YYEEEE. Between the trimmed V and J ends, which lost 3 bases and 1 base, there was a span of 7 bases. The CDR3 bases are TGTGCCAGCAGCTCCCAGGGGAACACTGAAGCTTTCTTT. Its protein is CASSSQGNTEAFF.

The chain employs TRBV24-1 and TRBJ1-1, with D uncertain. CDR1 and CDR2 from the germline V gene are KGHDR and SFDVKD. The ends were cut back, 5 bases at V and 2 bases at J, with 8 bases in the middle. This CDR3 spans 13 amino acids. The CDR3 nucleotides read TGTGCCACCAGTGGCCCGGGAAACACTGAAGCTTTCTTT. Translating it yields CATSGPGNTEAFF.

The chain links TRBV2 to TRBJ1-5; 8 nucleotides line up with TRBD1. The trim removed 7 bases at V and 0 bases at J, leaving 11 bases unmatched. There are 17 residues in the CDR3. The germline CDR1 and CDR2 sequences are SNHLY and FYNNEI. CDR3 residues: CASKADRAGFSNQPQHF. The CDR3 nucleotides read TGTGCCAGCAAAGCGGACAGGGCTGGTTTTAGCAATCAGCCCCAGCATTTT.

The rearrangement uses TRBV4-1 and TRBJ2-3, with 8 bases matching TRBD1. CDR1 and CDR2 (germline): MGHRA, YSYEKL. The ends lost 1 base at V and 4 bases at J; junction bases unmatched: 7. The CDR3 is 16 amino acids. CDR3 coding DNA: TGCGCCAGCAGCCAAGCCGGACAGGGAGTCGCAGATACGCAGTATTTT. Amino acid sequence: CASSQAGQGVADTQYF.

This clone was observed a few times. The chain has TRBV19 and TRBJ1-3; no firm D call. The CDR3 is 14 amino acids. Trimming pared 5 bases from V and 2 bases from J, leaving 10 bases between. Germline values: CDR1 LNHDA, CDR2 SQIVND (reference sequence). The CDR3 here is CASSPVGAGNTIYF. The CDR3, as DNA: TGTGCCAGTAGTCCCGTAGGAGCTGGAAACACCATATATTTT.

This clone appeared a single time. J is TRBJ1-4 and V is TRBV4-2; a possible D gene is TRBD1 (6 bases). V shed 2 bases and J shed 2 bases, with 9 bases lying between them. From germline, CDR1 is LGHNA and CDR2 YNFKEQ. The CDR3 runs 15 residues. In nucleotides, the CDR3 is TGTGCCAGCAGCCAACAGGGGTACACTAATGAAAAACTGTTTTTT. Translation: CASSQQGYTNEKLFF.

The chain recombines TRBV5-1 with TRBJ2-1, with a possible D match to TRBD2 (6 bases). The germline gives CDR1 SGHRS, CDR2 YFSETQ. V lost 1 base, J lost 6 bases, and 14 bases lay in between. CDR3 length: 15 amino acids. This CDR3 reads CASSLSLVGGNEQFF. The CDR3 nucleotides read TGCGCCAGCAGCTTGTCGTTGGTGGGGGGCAATGAGCAGTTCTTC.

V usage is TRBV6-5 and J usage is TRBJ1-5; the D gene is possibly TRBD1 (6 bases). Trimming removed 9 bases at V and 3 bases at J, with 15 bases between. Germline CDR1 and CDR2: MNHEY and SVGAGI. CDR3 length equals 14 residues. The CDR3 coding sequence is TGTGCCAGTTCGCCTACAGGGTTCAATCAGCCCCAGCATTTT. Translation gives CASSPTGFNQPQHF.

This clone showed up just once. J is TRBJ1-5 and V is TRBV18, with 10 bases aligning to TRBD1. The CDR3 has 15 residues. Germline V gene data show CDR1 as KGHSH and CDR2 as LQKENI. V lost 6 bases and J lost 2; bases outside the gene matches: 4. The CDR3: CASSTGTGGNQPQHF. The CDR3 DNA reads as TGTGCCAGCTCCACCGGGACAGGGGGCAATCAGCCCCAGCATTTT.

This rearrangement joins TRBV4-3 to TRBJ1-2; 8 nucleotides align to TRBD1. The CDR3 consists of 13 residues. Looked up from germline, CDR1 is LGHNA and CDR2 is YSLEER. The ends lost 4 bases at V and 3 bases at J; junction bases unmatched: 1. The CDR3 reads CASSLGQDYGYTF. CDR3 DNA: TGCGCCAGCAGCCTGGGACAGGACTATGGCTACACCTTC.